The 15 T cell receptor beta chains below all came from one sample that was sequenced in a study of T cells after yellow fever vaccination. Via MiXCR, TCRdb re-called the 5' RACE reads, giving one row per CDR3 protein. The table shows 500,000 to 700,000 distinct CDR3 sequences, with about 19% occurring only once. The material sequenced was PBMCs, taken 15 days after the yellow fever booster vaccination. These receptors all come from a man aged 25 to 45 who received the YFV17D yellow fever vaccine.

This clonotype appeared a few times. V is TRBV10-2 and J is TRBJ2-3; a possible D gene is TRBD1 (6 bases). From germline, CDR1 is WSHSY and CDR2 SAAADI. This CDR3 has 15 residues. V lost 7 bases and J 5 bases, leaving 19 bases between the germline ends. This chain's CDR3 is CASMLAIQGIDTQYF. The DNA for the CDR3 is TGCGCCAGCATGCTCGCGATACAGGGAATAGATACGCAGTATTTT.

This clonotype was seen only a few times. The chain has TRBV27 and TRBJ1-2; D perhaps matches TRBD1 (5 bases). Germline loops: CDR1 MNHEY, CDR2 SMNVEV (reference sequence). CDR3 size: 15 residues. Trimming removed 4 bases at V and 7 bases at J, with 19 bases between. The CDR3 loop reads CASSSIYWGVVGYTF. The CDR3, as DNA: TGTGCCAGCAGTTCCATTTATTGGGGGGTGGTTGGCTACACCTTC.

The genes are TRBV5-1 and TRBJ2-3; no clear D gene. This CDR3 spans 13 amino acids. Germline V lookup: CDR1 SGHRS, CDR2 YFSETQ. V was shortened by 4 bases and J by 5 bases, with 11 bases between the two germline ends. The CDR3 is CASSPNTGDTQYF. CDR3 in DNA: TGCGCCAGCAGCCCCAATACGGGAGATACGCAGTATTTT.

CDR3 in amino acids: CASLRGETQYF. The CDR3 region has the DNA TGTGCCAGCCTCAGGGGAGAGACCCAGTACTTC. J is TRBJ2-5 and V is TRBV6-5; perhaps TRBD1 as D (6 bases). CDR1 and CDR2 (germline): MNHEY, SVGAGI. The CDR3 is made up of 11 amino acids. V gave up 8 bases and J gave up 4 bases, with 8 bases separating them.

This chain connects TRBV7-8 to TRBJ2-7; D unresolved. V lost 7 bases to trimming and J lost 2 bases, with 12 bases between them. The length of the CDR3 is 13 residues. In germline, CDR1 is SGHVS, CDR2 FQNEAQ. The CDR3 DNA reads as TGTGCCAGCACCCGTGGACGCCCCTACGAGCAGTACTTC. Translating it yields CASTRGRPYEQYF.

This clonotype has ten or more counts. The genes are TRBV29-1 and TRBJ1-1, with a weak D call TRBD1 (5 bases). The germline CDR1 and CDR2 sequences are SQVTM and ANQGSEA. The CDR3 is 12 residues long. The V gene lost 0 bases and the J gene lost 6 bases, with 8 bases spanning the gap. CDR3 bases: TGCAGCGTTGAAGAACGGGGCGCTGAAGCTTTCTTT. As protein: CSVEERGAEAFF.

In its sample, this clonotype was seen many times. This sequence joins TRBV19 and TRBJ2-3, with 9 bases fitting TRBD1. This CDR3 is 13 amino acids long. CDR1 and CDR2 (germline): LNHDA, SQIVND (reference sequence). V gave up 8 bases and J gave up 6 bases; unmatched junction bases: 6. The CDR3 DNA sequence: TGTGCCAGTTCAACAGGGGGCGAGGATACGCAGTATTTT. Amino acid sequence: CASSTGGEDTQYF.

Concerning this clonotype itself: The junction shows a germline mismatch at one end, possibly a read error. The chain is built from TRBV20-1 and TRBJ2-5; D ambiguous. This CDR3 has 13 amino acids. CDR1 is DFQATT and CDR2 is SNEGSKA in the germline V gene (reference sequence). The CDR3 is CSAREDSRETQYF. In DNA, the CDR3 is TGCAGTGCCAGAGAAGACTCACGGGAGACCCAGTACTTC.

This clonotype has a handful of counts. V usage is TRBV30 and J usage is TRBJ2-5; no firm D call. Trimming took 1 base from V and 5 from J, leaving 11 bases between them. CDR1 is GTSNPN, CDR2 SVGIG, per germline (reference sequence). The CDR3 is 13 amino acids. The CDR3 sequence is CAWSAVYGETQYF. The CDR3 nucleotides read TGTGCCTGGAGTGCGGTGTATGGGGAGACCCAGTACTTC.

This clonotype was found a few times. This sequence joins TRBV19 and TRBJ2-5; 8 bases align to TRBD1. Germline V gene data show CDR1 as LNHDA and CDR2 as SQIVND (reference sequence). There are 13 residues in the CDR3. The V segment lost 4 bases and the J segment 5 bases; nucleotides outside the gene matches: 3. The CDR3 DNA is TGTGCCAGTAGTAATTACAGGGGGGAGACCCAGTACTTC. Translated: CASSNYRGETQYF.

This clonotype was seen a few times. The chain employs TRBV19 and TRBJ2-2; the D call may be TRBD1 or TRBD2 (5 bases each). This CDR3 region has 15 residues. The germline CDR1 and CDR2 sequences are LNHDA and SQIVND (reference sequence). Trimming took 1 base from V and 2 from J, leaving 8 bases between them. For the CDR3, the DNA is TGTGCCAGTAGTATAGTGGGACCCAACACCGGGGAGCTGTTTTTT. It specifies CASSIVGPNTGELFF.

In its sample, this clonotype was seen a few times. The J gene is TRBJ2-7, the V gene TRBV7-2; unclear D gene. This CDR3 is built from 12 residues. Trimming pared 6 bases from V and 7 bases from J, leaving 13 bases between. Germline loops: CDR1 SGHTA, CDR2 FQGNSA. DNA of the CDR3: TGTGCCAGCAGGAACGGCCCTGGGGAGCAGTACTTC. It encodes CASRNGPGEQYF.

This clonotype has at least ten counts. This sequence joins TRBV7-2 and TRBJ2-5; D perhaps matches TRBD2 (5 bases). V was shortened by 4 bases and J by 5 bases, with 14 bases between the two germline ends. The CDR3 extends over 14 amino acids. CDR1 is SGHTA and CDR2 is FQGNSA in the germline V gene. The chain's CDR3 is CASSSIWGEETQYF. Here the CDR3 DNA reads TGTGCCAGCAGCTCGATTTGGGGAGAGGAGACCCAGTACTTC.

This clonotype was counted ten times or more. The rearrangement joins TRBV29-1 to TRBJ2-4, with D perhaps given as TRBD1 or TRBD2 (7 bases each). CDR3 length: 18 residues. Germline V gene lookup returns CDR1 SQVTM and CDR2 ANQGSEA. V lost 6 bases, J lost 1 base, and 25 bases lay in between. The CDR3 sequence is CSVTGASGPLGAKNIQYF. For the CDR3, the DNA is TGCAGCGTCACAGGGGCTAGCGGACCCCTGGGGGCCAAAAACATTCAGTACTTC.

This clonotype was observed a handful of times. V and J are TRBV5-4 and TRBJ2-5; D may be TRBD1 or TRBD2 (5 bases each). The CDR3 has 17 amino acids. V was pared by 3 bases and J by 5 bases, with 23 bases between. CDR1 and CDR2 from the germline V gene are SGHNT and YYREEE (reference sequence). CDR3 coding DNA: TGTGCCAGCAGCTCCCCCCCGGGACGGGGTCTCCAGGAGACCCAGTACTTC. Translation gives CASSSPPGRGLQETQYF.